The 20 T cell receptor beta chains below were found in one sample sequenced in a study of cytomegalovirus exposure and HLA in healthy donors. TCRdb's copy holds only in-frame clones and misses some; the assay was immunoSEQ multiplex PCR. The table lists about 190,000 clones, roughly 86% of them singletons, with about 1.5% in the top ten. The sequencing sample was made of PBMCs. All receptors come from a woman aged 18-30 years in good health and CMV-seronegative.

J is TRBJ2-7 and V is TRBV5-5; possible D gene TRBD2, 5 bases. The CDR3 is 13 amino acids. Trimming shortened V by 1 base and J by 7 bases, and 12 bases separated the two germline ends. Germline-derived CDR1 and CDR2 are SGHKS and YYEKEE (reference sequence). The CDR3 reads CASSLIASGEQYF. The CDR3 nucleotides are TGTGCCAGCAGCTTGATAGCCTCGGGGGAGCAGTACTTC. The whole variable domain, remainder taken from reference TRBV5-5 and TRBJ2-7, is DAGVTQSPTHLIKTRGQQVTLRCSPISGHKSVSWYQQVLGQGPQFIFQYYEKEERGRGNFPDRFSARQFPNYSSELNVNALLLGDSALYLCASSLIASGEQYFGPGTRLTVT.

This chain uses TRBV5-1 with TRBJ2-2; D might be TRBD2 (5 bases). Germline V CDR1 and CDR2: SGHRS, YFSETQ. This CDR3 is 13 amino acids long. Trimming removed 0 bases at V and 6 bases at J, with 6 bases between. CDR3: CASSLERAGELFF. CDR3 nucleotides: TGCGCCAGCAGCTTGGAGAGGGCCGGGGAGCTGTTTTTT.

V and J are TRBV15 and TRBJ1-4; 7 positions match TRBD1. Unmatched junction bases numbered 18, after V lost 0 bases and J lost 8 bases. The germline gives CDR1 LNHNV, CDR2 YYDKDF (reference sequence). CDR3 length: 19 amino acids. The CDR3 bases are TGTGCCACCAGCAGAGATAATCAAGGGATAGGACAGGATAACGAAAAACTGTTTTTT. This gives the protein CATSRDNQGIGQDNEKLFF.

This clone was found once. The chain recombines TRBV6-4 with TRBJ1-1, with D uncertain. Germline lookup yields CDR1 MRHNA and CDR2 SNTAGT. This CDR3 region has 13 residues. V dropped 5 bases and J dropped 4 bases, with 11 bases sitting between them. CDR3 protein: CASSSLPGTEAFF. Written as DNA, the CDR3 is TGTGCCAGCAGTTCTCTCCCGGGCACTGAAGCTTTCTTT.

The rearrangement joins TRBV6-6 to TRBJ1-1, with D possibly TRBD1 on 6 matching bases. Per germline, CDR1 MNHNY and CDR2 SVGAGI (reference sequence). This CDR3 spans 15 amino acids. Between the trimmed V and J ends, which lost 0 bases and 5 bases, there was a span of 13 bases. The CDR3 protein is CASSYSGGARTEAFF. The CDR3 DNA reads as TGTGCCAGCAGTTACTCTGGGGGGGCGCGGACTGAAGCTTTCTTT.

The gene calls are TRBV7-9 and TRBJ1-4; no clear D gene. The germline V gene encodes CDR1 SEHNR and CDR2 FQNEAQ (reference sequence). Trimming took 1 base from V and 2 from J, leaving 8 bases between them. CDR3 length equals 15 residues. CDR3 protein: CASSLVEGTNEKLFF. Here the CDR3 DNA reads TGTGCCAGCAGCTTAGTGGAGGGTACTAATGAAAAACTGTTTTTT.

V is TRBV7-8 and J is TRBJ2-7; 11 bases line up with TRBD2. V shed 3 bases and J 3 bases; nucleotides not matched to a gene: 7. The germline V gene has CDR1 SGHVS and CDR2 FQNEAQ. This CDR3 has 16 residues. The CDR3 is CASSLPTGTSGYEQYF. The CDR3 bases are TGTGCCAGCAGCTTGCCGACCGGGACTAGCGGCTACGAGCAGTACTTC.

The chain has TRBV4-2 and TRBJ1-2, with D hard to call. This CDR3 region has 20 residues. V dropped 0 bases and J dropped 7 bases, with 30 bases sitting between them. Per the germline V gene, CDR1 is LGHNA and CDR2 is YNFKEQ. This CDR3 is CASSQDFSPGRTLLVGGYTF. As DNA, the CDR3 is TGTGCCAGCAGCCAAGATTTCAGTCCGGGCCGGACTCTTCTAGTTGGTGGCTACACCTTC.

This chain connects TRBV29-1 to TRBJ2-1, with D possibly matching TRBD1 (6 bases). The germline V and J ends were trimmed by 6 bases and 4 bases, with 19 bases remaining between them. Germline-derived CDR1 and CDR2 are SQVTM and ANQGSEA. The CDR3 is 15 residues long. CDR3: CSVGTGFLGYNEQFF. For the CDR3, the DNA is TGCAGCGTCGGTACAGGGTTTCTGGGTTACAATGAGCAGTTCTTC.

V usage is TRBV9 and J usage is TRBJ1-3; 7 positions agree with TRBD1. V was pared by 4 bases and J by 0 bases, with 7 bases of the junction left unmatched. CDR3 size: 16 residues. CDR1 is SGDLS and CDR2 is YYNGEE in the germline V gene. CDR3 sequence (DNA): TGTGCCAGCAGCACGGACAGGTACCCCTCTGGAAACACCATATATTTT. This gives the protein CASSTDRYPSGNTIYF.

The gene calls are TRBV30 and TRBJ1-6; D not resolved. This CDR3 has 14 residues. CDR1 is GTSNPN, CDR2 SVGIG, per germline (reference sequence). The V end lost 3 bases, the J end lost 0 bases, and 6 bases lay between the germline ends. CDR3 DNA sequence: TGTGCCTGGAGGGGCAGCTCCTATAATTCACCCCTCCACTTT. Its translation is CAWRGSSYNSPLHF.

J is TRBJ2-5 and V is TRBV5-6; possibly TRBD2 for D (5 bases). Germline CDR1 reads SGHDT; CDR2 reads YYEEEE. The CDR3 loop spans 15 amino acids. Trimming pared 3 bases from V and 4 bases from J, leaving 16 bases between. CDR3 nucleotide sequence: TGTGCCAGCAGCTCCGGACTCAAAGAGGGAGAGACCCAGTACTTC. Translated, it gives CASSSGLKEGETQYF.

V and J are TRBV6-6 and TRBJ1-6, with TRBD1 as a possible D gene (6 bases). The V and J ends lost 6 bases and 6 bases respectively, with 12 bases between them. The CDR3 runs to 14 residues. From germline, CDR1 is MNHNY and CDR2 SVGAGI (reference sequence). CDR3 region: CASSVRGANSPLHF. CDR3 bases: TGTGCCAGCAGCGTCAGGGGTGCTAATTCACCCCTCCACTTT.

The chain has TRBV19 and TRBJ2-7, with 9 bases matching TRBD1. Germline V gives CDR1 LNHDA, CDR2 SQIVND (reference sequence). The CDR3 spans 14 residues. V was clipped by 5 bases and J by 2 bases; unmatched bases: 4. CDR3 in DNA: TGTGCCAGTAGTGTGGGACAGGGTACCTACGAGCAGTACTTC. This encodes CASSVGQGTYEQYF.

This chain uses TRBV6-5 with TRBJ2-4; possible D gene TRBD2, 5 bases. This CDR3 is 13 amino acids long. With 2 bases removed from V and 5 bases from J, the gap between germline ends came to 7 bases. Germline CDR1 and CDR2: MNHEY and SVGAGI. The CDR3 loop reads CASSYEGQNIQYF. The CDR3 nucleotides are TGTGCCAGCAGTTACGAGGGCCAAAACATTCAGTACTTC.

The DNA for the CDR3 is TGTGCCAGCAGCCCCTTTATGGCAGGGATCACAGATACGCAGTATTTT. Its translation is CASSPFMAGITDTQYF. This chain connects TRBV13 to TRBJ2-3, with D perhaps TRBD1 (5 bases). V dropped 5 bases and J dropped 2 bases, with 17 bases sitting between them. This CDR3 has 16 amino acids. Per the germline V gene, CDR1 is PRHDT and CDR2 is FYEKMQ (reference sequence).

This chain uses TRBV7-6 with TRBJ1-5, with 7 nucleotides matching TRBD1. Germline V lookup: CDR1 SGHVS, CDR2 FNYEAQ. The CDR3 runs to 16 residues. Trimming at V came to 4 bases and at J to 3 bases, leaving 9 bases not matched to a gene. The CDR3 sequence: CASSSLTGSLNQPQHF. CDR3 bases: TGTGCCAGCAGCTCCCTGACAGGGAGTCTCAATCAGCCCCAGCATTTT. The complete variable domain, with remaining parts taken from reference TRBV7-6 and TRBJ1-5, reads GAGVSQSPRYKVTKRGQDVALRCDPISGHVSLYWYRQALGQGPEFLTYFNYEAQQDKSGLPNDRFSAERPEGSISTLTIQRTEQRDSAMYRCASSSLTGSLNQPQHFGDGTRLSIL.

The chain couples TRBV7-6 to TRBJ1-2; D is perhaps TRBD1 (6 bases). The germline gives CDR1 SGHVS, CDR2 FNYEAQ. Deletions cut 5 bases from V and 6 bases from J, with 10 bases between. This CDR3 has 12 residues. As DNA, the CDR3 is TGTGCCAGCAGCGGGGGCGGGCATGGCTACACCTTC. Protein: CASSGGGHGYTF. Full variable domain (missing parts from reference TRBV7-6 and TRBJ1-2): GAGVSQSPRYKVTKRGQDVALRCDPISGHVSLYWYRQALGQGPEFLTYFNYEAQQDKSGLPNDRFSAERPEGSISTLTIQRTEQRDSAMYRCASSGGGHGYTFGSGTRLTVV.

V gene TRBV19 combines with J gene TRBJ2-7; D is perhaps TRBD1 (5 bases). The ends were cut back, 2 bases at V and 2 bases at J, with 10 bases in the middle. CDR3 length equals 14 residues. Germline V gene data show CDR1 as LNHDA and CDR2 as SQIVND (reference sequence). The chain's CDR3 is CASSIQGWAYEQYF. In DNA, the CDR3 is TGTGCCAGTAGTATACAGGGATGGGCCTACGAGCAGTACTTC.

The V and J genes are TRBV29-1 and TRBJ2-5, with D possibly TRBD2 on 5 matching bases. Germline-derived CDR1 and CDR2 are SQVTM and ANQGSEA. The CDR3 spans 14 residues. Trimming cost V 5 bases and J 0 bases, with 13 bases left between them. The chain's CDR3 is CSVYGGGYQETQYF. The CDR3 DNA follows: TGCAGCGTTTACGGAGGCGGTTACCAAGAGACCCAGTACTTC.